This T cell receptor beta chain was identified in a study of T cells after yellow fever vaccination. MiXCR, run by TCRdb on the 5' RACE reads, gives a single entry per CDR3 protein. The repertoire has about 73,000 distinct CDR3 sequences, just under 8% of them found once; the top ten carry 41%. The junction had 12 bases not matched to a gene; V was cut back by 4 bases and J by 1 base. Looked up from germline, CDR1 is MNHEY and CDR2 is SMNVEV (reference sequence). CDR3 length equals 17 residues. The material sequenced was CD8+ T cells sorted from PBMCs, taken on the day of the yellow fever booster vaccination. The genes are TRBV27 and TRBJ1-2; 7 bases map to TRBD1. This TCR came from a man between 25 and 39 years old who received the YFV17D yellow fever vaccine. CDR3 in DNA: TGTGCCAGCAGTTCTCAGGGGGAAGCCGGGCATAACTATGGCTACACCTTC. Protein sequence: CASSSQGEAGHNYGYTF.